This T cell receptor beta chain was found in a study of T cell changes during pregnancy in multiple sclerosis. This table comes from immunoSEQ multiplex PCR, and its TCRdb copy is limited to in-frame clones, with some not included. The data hold approximately 36,000 clones, with 88% observed a single time. The CDR3 is 18 residues long. Germline V lookup: CDR1 LGHNA, CDR2 YSLEER. V shed 0 bases and J shed 3 bases, with 21 bases lying between them. The sample in question was CD8+ T cells from peripheral blood mononuclear cells, obtained in the third trimester of pregnancy. J is TRBJ2-7 and V is TRBV4-3, with TRBD1 as a possible D gene (5 bases). The TCR sequence derives from a female donor with multiple sclerosis, enrolled in a pregnancy study. For the CDR3, the DNA is TGCGCCAGCAGCCAAGATGTCCCCACAGGCGCATGGGTCTACGAGCAGTACTTC. Protein sequence: CASSQDVPTGAWVYEQYF.